The sequence of this T cell receptor (beta chain) was determined in a study of blood T cell repertoires in COVID-19. V lost 3 bases and J 2 bases, leaving 4 bases between the germline ends. The CDR3 loop spans 13 amino acids. Data came from immunoSEQ multiplex PCR; TCRdb stores just in-frame clones and leaves some out. The table records about 200,000 clones, 89% of them present only once. The sequence came from a woman between 18 and 29 years old who had recovered from COVID-19. V is TRBV12-3 or TRBV12-4 and J is TRBJ2-2; unclear D gene. Sequencing was carried out using PBMCs or T cells enriched from blood (not recorded which). The CDR3 region has the DNA TGTGCCAGCAGTTTCCATAACACCGGGGAGCTGTTTTTT. Its translation is CASSFHNTGELFF.